The 2 T cell receptor beta chains below were found in one sample sequenced in a study of CXCR3-negative and CXCR3-positive naive CD8 T cells. The method, 5' RACE with UMI labels, was used to prepare the TRB cDNA libraries. TCRdb re-called the 5' RACE reads; one entry per CDR3 protein, DNA not given. The sample totals 40,000 to 45,000 distinct CDR3 sequences; its top ten clones hold roughly 1.8%. The sequenced material came from naive CXCR3- CD8+ T cells from blood. The subset was: CD45RO-CCR7+CD27+CD95- naive CD8+ T cells lacking CXCR3 (TNR3-). The receptors originated from a human donor in good health. Some clones in this sample may be carry-over from other donors' samples.

This rearrangement joins TRBV5-1 to TRBJ1-3; lacking DNA, the TRBD1 call made by TCRdb goes unchecked. Germline CDR1 and CDR2: SGHRS and YFSETQ. The length of the CDR3 is 14 residues. This CDR3 is CASSSTGTGNTIYF.

The V gene is TRBV20-1, the J gene TRBJ2-1. This CDR3 region has 14 residues. Germline assignment: CDR1 DFQATT and CDR2 SNEGSKA (reference sequence). CDR3 residues: CSASGESSYNEQFF.